The TCR beta chain described here comes from a study of T cells in Graves' hyperthyroidism and ophthalmopathy. This clonotype occurred many times. V lost 2 bases and J lost 4; bases outside the gene matches: 10. CDR3 size: 16 residues. In germline, CDR1 is KGHSH, CDR2 LQKENI. Amplified TCR beta CDR3 regions derived from RNA transcripts. A set of HTBI primers served as the primers for a first-round RT-PCR of the TCR CDR3. TCRdb recomputed calls from the multiplex PCR reads with MiXCR, one row per CDR3 protein. This repertoire shows around 340,000 distinct CDR3 sequences, roughly 18% found once; its top ten account for under 55%. Over 18 months, lack of ophthalmopathy progression marked Graves' hyperthyroidism as stable. Newly diagnosed hyperthyroidism patients aged 18 to 65 years had disease lasting under 2 months.

Sequences were obtained from blood. This TCR was recovered from a woman aged 50 to 60 with Graves' hyperthyroidism. V gene TRBV18 combines with J gene TRBJ1-2, with 7 bases that match TRBD1. DNA for the CDR3: TGTGCCAGCTCACCAGGCCAGGGGGGAACGACCTATGGCTACACCTTC. Its protein is CASSPGQGGTTYGYTF.